One sample yielded the 13 T cell receptor beta chains listed below, sequenced in a study of T cell responses to AZD1222 COVID-19 vaccine. Produced via immunoSEQ multiplex PCR; TCRdb's table is partial and in-frame only. Counted here are tens of thousands of clones, 60% to 85% occurring once; the ten biggest clones make up about 12%. The sequencing here drew on peripheral blood, taken on day 0 of AZD1222 vaccination. The receptors shown here come from an adult in good health.

The V gene is TRBV2, the J gene TRBJ1-2, with TRBD1 identical over 8 bases. V shed 4 bases, J shed 3 bases, and the junction held 1 base outside the gene matches. The CDR3 has 13 residues. Per the germline V gene, CDR1 is SNHLY and CDR2 is FYNNEI. CDR3 amino acids: CASSATGDYGYTF. CDR3 nucleotide sequence: TGTGCCAGCAGTGCGACAGGGGACTATGGCTACACCTTC.

This chain joins TRBV5-4 and TRBJ1-6, with no clear D. The CDR3 consists of 12 residues. V lost 3 bases and J 6 bases, leaving 4 bases between the germline ends. The germline V gene has CDR1 SGHNT and CDR2 YYREEE (reference sequence). The CDR3 DNA reads TGTGCCAGCAGCTCCGCTAATTCACCCCTCCACTTT. This encodes CASSSANSPLHF.

The chain employs TRBV7-9 and TRBJ2-1; 7 bases are a match to TRBD1. The CDR3 has 14 residues. Losses at the gene ends were 4 bases for V and 4 bases for J; bases not matched to a gene: 4. CDR1 and CDR2 from the germline V gene are SEHNR and FQNEAQ (reference sequence). The DNA for the CDR3 is TGTGCCAGCAGCTCGGGACAGAGTTACAATGAGCAGTTCTTC. Translation: CASSSGQSYNEQFF.

This chain joins TRBV10-2 and TRBJ1-6; D uncertain. This CDR3 has 16 residues. Germline V lookup: CDR1 WSHSY, CDR2 SAAADI. V was shortened by 4 bases and J by 2 bases, with 12 bases between the two germline ends. CDR3 in amino acids: CASSGEEGTYNSPLHF. In DNA, the CDR3 is TGCGCCAGCAGTGGTGAGGAAGGGACCTATAATTCACCCCTCCACTTT.

The chain carries TRBV5-1 and TRBJ1-4, with 7 bases matching TRBD1. CDR3 length: 17 amino acids. V shed 0 bases and J 5 bases; nucleotides not matched to a gene: 10. Germline-derived CDR1 and CDR2 are SGHRS and YFSETQ. CDR3 protein: CASSLGLGDRKNEKLFF. For the CDR3, the DNA is TGCGCCAGCAGCTTGGGGCTTGGGGACAGAAAAAATGAAAAACTGTTTTTT.

This chain uses TRBV10-2 with TRBJ1-2; D unclear. V was pared by 4 bases and J by 4 bases, with 10 bases between. Germline V gene data show CDR1 as WSHSY and CDR2 as SAAADI. There are 13 residues in the CDR3. In nucleotides, the CDR3 is TGCGCCAGCAGTGGCACGTTGGCCTATGGCTACACCTTC. This translates into CASSGTLAYGYTF.

The rearrangement joins TRBV6-5 to TRBJ2-3; D possibly corresponds to TRBD2 (7 bases). Germline lookup yields CDR1 MNHEY and CDR2 SVGAGI. Trimming left V 6 bases short and J 5 bases short, with 18 bases between. The CDR3 sequence is 15 residues long. This chain's CDR3 is CASRPRGGLVDTQYF. The CDR3 bases are TGTGCCAGCAGGCCTAGGGGGGGGCTGGTAGATACGCAGTATTTT.

Worth noting for this clone: The DNA is omitted, as the CDR3 cannot be located on it reliably, and the CDR3 follows TCRdb's listing. The CDR3 here is CASILGGTNTEAFF. The chain employs TRBV6-5 and TRBJ1-1. The CDR3 spans 14 residues, counting both ends. The germline V gene encodes CDR1 MNHEY and CDR2 SVGAGI.

This chain joins TRBV5-8 and TRBJ2-5; maybe TRBD1 (6 bases). Germline lookup yields CDR1 SGHTS and CDR2 YDEGEE. V was trimmed by 4 bases and J by 5 bases, leaving 12 bases between them. This CDR3 has 13 amino acids. CDR3 nucleotide sequence: TGTGCCAGCAGCAGGGACACGCGGGAGACCCAGTACTTC. Protein: CASSRDTRETQYF.

The chain couples TRBV18 to TRBJ1-1; no clear D. V was cut by 2 bases and J by 1 base, with 5 bases left in between. The CDR3 has 13 amino acids. CDR1 and CDR2 (germline): KGHSH, LQKENI. This CDR3 is CASSPDQNTEAFF. The DNA for the CDR3 is TGTGCCAGCTCACCAGACCAGAACACTGAAGCTTTCTTT.

This chain uses TRBV3-1 (or the pseudogene TRBV3-2) with TRBJ2-5; 8 bases are shared with TRBD2. The CDR3 loop spans 15 amino acids. V shed 1 base and J 3 bases; nucleotides not matched to a gene: 4. The germline V gene has CDR1 LGHDT and CDR2 YNNKEL (reference sequence). CDR3 residues: CASSQVAGGEETQYF. The CDR3 nucleotides are TGTGCCAGCAGCCAAGTTGCGGGGGGCGAAGAGACCCAGTACTTC.

This clone was observed once. The gene calls are TRBV5-1 and TRBJ2-5, with D tentatively TRBD1 (5 bases). Trimming removed 4 bases at V and 5 bases at J, with 15 bases between. The germline CDR1 and CDR2 sequences are SGHRS and YFSETQ. The CDR3 runs 14 residues. The CDR3 coding sequence is TGCGCCAGCAGCCGCCGGGCAGGGAAGGAGACCCAGTACTTC. It is translated as CASSRRAGKETQYF.

The chain links TRBV2 to TRBJ2-1; a possible D gene is TRBD1 (5 bases). V was pared by 6 bases and J by 5 bases, with 14 bases between. Germline CDR1 reads SNHLY; CDR2 reads FYNNEI. The CDR3 spans 14 residues. CDR3 in DNA: TGTGCCAGCAGAGACGGCCTAGGGGACAATGAGCAGTTCTTC. Its translation is CASRDGLGDNEQFF.